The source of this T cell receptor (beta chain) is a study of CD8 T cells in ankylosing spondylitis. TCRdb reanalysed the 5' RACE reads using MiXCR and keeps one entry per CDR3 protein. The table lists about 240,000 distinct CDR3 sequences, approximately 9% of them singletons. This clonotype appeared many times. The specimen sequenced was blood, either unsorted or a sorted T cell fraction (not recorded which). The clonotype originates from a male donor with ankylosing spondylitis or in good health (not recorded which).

For the CDR3, the DNA is TGTGCCAGCAGCGAAGGACAGGGGCACTACGAGCAGTACTTC. Protein sequence: CASSEGQGHYEQYF. This chain connects TRBV9 to TRBJ2-7, with 9 bases matching TRBD1. The CDR3 runs 14 residues. V shed 3 bases and J 3 bases; nucleotides not matched to a gene: 4. Germline V gene data show CDR1 as SGDLS and CDR2 as YYNGEE.